The next 32 T cell receptor beta chains were all read from a single sample in a study of molecular identifiers for immune sequencing clone quantification. TCRdb ran MiXCR on the PCR reads and lists one entry per CDR3 protein. This table has 400,000 to 600,000 distinct CDR3 sequences, about 26% appearing once. Sequenced: naive CD8+ T cells from blood, with Jurkat cell RNA spiked in. As for subset: FACS-sorted CD8+CD4-CCR7+CD45RA+ naive T cells. The origin of the receptors is a human donor in good health. Some libraries in this study had Jurkat cell RNA spiked in.

About this clonotype itself: A single base separates this from a much larger clone, so it may be a read error. No conserved phenylalanine or tryptophan is present at the end of the CDR3, so a read error is the likely explanation. This CDR3 reads CASRLYDQETQYS. The DNA of the CDR3 is TGTGCCAGCCGACTCTACGATCAAGAGACCCAGTACTCC. V is TRBV5-3 and J is TRBJ2-5, with D hard to call. TRBV5-3 is flagged as an ORF with uncertain function. This CDR3 comprises 13 residues. Trimming cost V 8 bases and J 2 bases, with 13 bases left between them.

The rearrangement joins TRBV5-6 to TRBJ2-3, with D possibly TRBD2 on 5 matching bases. CDR1 is SGHDT, CDR2 YYEEEE, per germline. V shed 3 bases and J shed 1 base, with 12 bases lying between them. The CDR3 runs 15 residues. The CDR3 protein is CASSYQDFGTDTQYF. Written as DNA, the CDR3 is TGTGCCAGCAGCTACCAGGACTTTGGCACAGATACGCAGTATTTT.

This clonotype was found a few times. This sequence joins TRBV6-5 and TRBJ2-7; D is ambiguous. CDR1 and CDR2 from the germline V gene are MNHEY and SVGAGI. The CDR3 consists of 13 residues. V dropped 7 bases and J dropped 3 bases, with 13 bases sitting between them. Here the CDR3 reads CASNPGGDYEQYF. The CDR3 DNA follows: TGTGCCAGCAACCCGGGCGGAGACTACGAGCAGTACTTC.

This clonotype has a count of ten or more. The chain has TRBV12-3 or TRBV12-4 and TRBJ1-4; tentative D call: TRBD1 (5 bases). The CDR3 loop spans 16 amino acids. V lost 5 bases to trimming and J lost 0 bases, with 13 bases between them. The CDR3 loop is CASSRTDSATNEKLFF. CDR3 nucleotides: TGTGCCAGCAGTCGGACCGACAGTGCAACTAATGAAAAACTGTTTTTT.

V gene TRBV6-6 combines with J gene TRBJ2-5; 8 nucleotides agree with TRBD2. Germline-derived CDR1 and CDR2 are MNHNY and SVGAGI (reference sequence). The J segment lost 5 bases and the V segment lost 7 bases, leaving 9 bases of the junction unmatched. The CDR3 totals 14 residues. The CDR3 region is CASKHTGGGETQYF. In DNA form, the CDR3 reads TGTGCCAGCAAACATACGGGGGGGGGCGAGACCCAGTACTTC.

The genes are TRBV28 and TRBJ1-1; the D is unclear. This CDR3 region has 13 residues. Looked up from germline, CDR1 is MDHEN and CDR2 is SYDVKM. The V gene lost 3 bases and the J gene lost 11 bases, with 16 bases spanning the gap. As DNA, the CDR3 is TGTGCCAGCAGTTTTCGCAGGAGCACTGCGGCTTTCTTT. It translates to CASSFRRSTAAFF. The entire variable domain, with the rest obtained from reference TRBV28 and TRBJ1-1, is as follows: DVKVTQSSRYLVKRTGEKVFLECVQDMDHENMFWYRQDPGLGLRLIYFSYDVKMKEKGDIPEGYSVSREKKERFSLILESASTNQTSMYLCASSFRRSTAAFFGQGTRLTVV.

This clonotype appeared a few times. The chain links TRBV27 to TRBJ1-1, with D uncertain. The V and J ends lost 5 bases and 1 base respectively, with 14 bases between them. Germline CDR1 MNHEY, CDR2 SMNVEV (reference sequence). CDR3 length: 15 residues. CDR3 region: CASSTRWAKNTEAFF. The CDR3 DNA is TGTGCCAGCAGTACCCGTTGGGCCAAGAACACTGAAGCTTTCTTT.

The chain is built from TRBV28 and TRBJ2-2; either TRBD1 or TRBD2 may supply D (5 bases each). The CDR3 is 17 amino acids. In germline, CDR1 is MDHEN, CDR2 SYDVKM. Trimming took off 3 bases at V and 0 bases at J, with 14 bases between the two ends. The CDR3 is CASSFLGTLANTGELFF. As DNA, the CDR3 is TGTGCCAGCAGTTTTCTTGGGACGCTGGCGAACACCGGGGAGCTGTTTTTT. The variable domain in full, completed from reference TRBV28 and TRBJ2-2, reads DVKVTQSSRYLVKRTGEKVFLECVQDMDHENMFWYRQDPGLGLRLIYFSYDVKMKEKGDIPEGYSVSREKKERFSLILESASTNQTSMYLCASSFLGTLANTGELFFGEGSRLTVL.

This clonotype was seen many times. The rearrangement joins TRBV7-2 to TRBJ2-6; 8 bases agree with TRBD1. Germline V CDR1 and CDR2: SGHTA, FQGNSA. The CDR3 consists of 18 residues. V lost 7 bases and J lost 1; bases outside the gene matches: 12. The CDR3 region is CASTDQGAVRSGANVLTF. In DNA, the CDR3 is TGTGCCAGCACCGATCAGGGGGCAGTTCGATCTGGGGCCAACGTCCTGACTTTC.

This clonotype occurred many times. CDR3: CASSPGLLDGYTF. CDR3 coding DNA: TGTGCCAGCAGTCCCGGACTCTTAGATGGCTACACCTTC. This chain uses TRBV12-3 or TRBV12-4 with TRBJ1-2; D is undetermined. There are 13 residues in the CDR3. V gave up 5 bases and J gave up 6 bases, with 13 bases separating them.

Ten or more counts support this clonotype. The CDR3 bases are TGTGCCAGCAGTTTATTAGGTCTAGCGTCTGCCGGGGAGCTGTTTTTT. Its translation is CASSLLGLASAGELFF. J is TRBJ2-2 and V is TRBV28; tentatively, D is TRBD2 (6 bases). The germline CDR1 and CDR2 sequences are MDHEN and SYDVKM. The CDR3 sequence is 16 residues long. Trimming took off 1 base at V and 6 bases at J, with 15 bases between the two ends.

The chain links TRBV10-2 to TRBJ2-6, with D tentatively TRBD1 or TRBD2 (5 bases each). The CDR3 sequence is 14 residues long. Trimming took 4 bases from V and 2 from J, leaving 6 bases between them. Per germline, CDR1 WSHSY and CDR2 SAAADI. The CDR3 spells CASSGGTGANVLTF. The DNA of the CDR3 is TGCGCCAGCAGTGGGGGGACTGGGGCCAACGTCCTGACTTTC.

The rearrangement links TRBV11-2 to TRBJ1-4; TRBD1 aligns across 7 bases. The CDR3 covers 16 residues. CDR1 and CDR2 from the germline V gene are SGHAT and FQNNGV. The junction had 6 bases not matched to a gene; V was cut back by 5 bases and J by 0 bases. The DNA for the CDR3 is TGTGCCAGCAGCATAGGGACAGATGCAACTAATGAAAAACTGTTTTTT. Encoded protein: CASSIGTDATNEKLFF.

This clonotype was counted between two and nine times. The V call is TRBV19, the J call TRBJ2-7; TRBD1 agrees at 9 bases. The germline gives CDR1 LNHDA, CDR2 SQIVND (reference sequence). The length of the CDR3 is 15 residues. V lost 5 bases to trimming and J lost 5 bases; unmatched junction nucleotides: 10. The CDR3, as DNA: TGTGCCAGTAGTGGGGGACAGGGCCCTTTTAACGAGCAGTACTTC. Amino acid sequence: CASSGGQGPFNEQYF.

This clonotype was seen a few times. V and J are TRBV30 and TRBJ1-5; 10 bases are shared with TRBD1. Germline loops: CDR1 GTSNPN, CDR2 SVGIG (reference sequence). Losses at the gene ends were 3 bases for V and 4 bases for J; bases not matched to a gene: 6. This CDR3 spans 15 amino acids. The CDR3 region has the DNA TGTGCCTGGAGGCACGGGACAGGGGTAAATCAGCCCCAGCATTTT. Its protein product is CAWRHGTGVNQPQHF.

The sample holds many counts of this clonotype. The genes are TRBV12-3 or TRBV12-4 and TRBJ2-1; the D gene is possibly TRBD2 (6 bases). The V gene lost 5 bases and the J gene lost 8 bases, with 13 bases spanning the gap. The CDR3 sequence is 13 residues long. CDR3 nucleotide sequence: TGTGCCAGCAGTCCCTTACTAGCCGATGAGCAGTTCTTC. Protein: CASSPLLADEQFF.

The chain is built from TRBV6-2 or TRBV6-3 and TRBJ1-2; possible D gene TRBD1, 5 bases. Germline V CDR1 and CDR2: MNHEY, SVGEGT. V lost 7 bases, J lost 1 base, and 16 bases lay in between. The CDR3 spans 15 residues. CDR3 sequence (DNA): TGTGCCAGCATCGCAGAACAGGATCTTAACTATGGCTACACCTTC. Translated, it gives CASIAEQDLNYGYTF.

This chain uses TRBV28 with TRBJ2-5; D ambiguous. Germline CDR1 reads MDHEN; CDR2 reads SYDVKM. The CDR3 spans 14 residues. V lost 6 bases to trimming and J lost 3 bases, with 14 bases between them. CDR3 protein: CASRPDGSKETQYF. In nucleotides, the CDR3 is TGTGCCAGCAGACCCGACGGTTCCAAAGAGACCCAGTACTTC. Looking up the rest from reference TRBV28 and TRBJ2-5 gives the full variable domain: DVKVTQSSRYLVKRTGEKVFLECVQDMDHENMFWYRQDPGLGLRLIYFSYDVKMKEKGDIPEGYSVSREKKERFSLILESASTNQTSMYLCASRPDGSKETQYFGPGTRLLVL.

This clonotype occurred a few times. The chain employs TRBV30 and TRBJ1-1; no definite D call. This CDR3 has 12 residues. The germline gives CDR1 GTSNPN, CDR2 SVGIG (reference sequence). The V end was cut by 4 bases, the J end by 6 bases, with 12 bases between. The CDR3 region has the DNA TGTGCCTGGAATGCGGGTACCCCTGAAGCTTTCTTT. Translation: CAWNAGTPEAFF.

The chain employs TRBV4-1 and TRBJ2-7, with a possible D match to TRBD1 (5 bases). The CDR3 totals 16 residues. Germline assignment: CDR1 MGHRA and CDR2 YSYEKL. Trimming left V 0 bases short and J 4 bases short, with 16 bases between. The CDR3 is CASSQDLVGRSYEQYF. DNA of the CDR3: TGCGCCAGCAGCCAAGATTTGGTGGGGCGATCGTACGAGCAGTACTTC.

Only one count was recorded for this clonotype. An end of the junction does not agree with germline; a read error may underlie this. The chain couples TRBV20-1 to TRBJ2-7, with D perhaps matching TRBD1 (5 bases). CDR1 DFQATT and CDR2 SNEGSKA come from the germline V gene (reference sequence). The CDR3 sequence is 13 residues long. The CDR3 loop is CSVLRVSSSEQYF. The CDR3 bases are TGCAGTGTTCTCAGGGTCAGCTCCTCCGAGCAGTACTTC.

There are many counts of this clonotype. The chain carries TRBV7-9 and TRBJ2-3; D is perhaps TRBD1 (6 bases). The CDR3 loop spans 14 amino acids. The V gene lost 6 bases and the J gene lost 3 bases, with 13 bases spanning the gap. CDR1 is SEHNR, CDR2 FQNEAQ, per germline (reference sequence). The CDR3 nucleotides are TGTGCCAGCAGACAAGGACAGAGAACAGATACGCAGTATTTT. Encoded protein: CASRQGQRTDTQYF.

V and J are TRBV12-3 or TRBV12-4 and TRBJ1-2; D gene unclear. The ends were cut back, 6 bases at V and 5 bases at J, with 16 bases in the middle. The CDR3 is 14 amino acids. The CDR3 is CASSPQAGRYGYTF. CDR3 DNA: TGTGCCAGCAGCCCCCAAGCAGGACGATATGGCTACACCTTC.

This clonotype was detected a few times. V gene TRBV24-1 combines with J gene TRBJ2-1; 15 bases align to TRBD2. CDR1 is KGHDR, CDR2 SFDVKD, per germline. Trimming took 2 bases from V and 1 from J; bases not matched to a gene: 5. This CDR3 comprises 19 residues. The CDR3 DNA follows: TGTGCCACCAGTGATTCCGGGACTAGCGGGAGGAGGTCCTACAATGAGCAGTTCTTC. Translation gives CATSDSGTSGRRSYNEQFF.

J is TRBJ2-5 and V is TRBV4-1, with unresolved D. The CDR3 is 14 residues long. V lost 0 bases, J lost 1 base, and 6 bases lay in between. The germline V gene has CDR1 MGHRA and CDR2 YSYEKL. The CDR3 nucleotides are TGCGCCAGCAGCCAAGAGGGGTCCCAAGAGACCCAGTACTTC. It codes for CASSQEGSQETQYF.

Regarding this clonotype: At one boundary the junction diverges from the germline segment, which might be a read error. The chain couples TRBV19 to TRBJ2-2, with D possibly TRBD2 on 5 matching bases. There are 10 residues in the CDR3. Germline loops: CDR1 LNHDA, CDR2 SQIVND (reference sequence). The CDR3 DNA follows: TGTGCCAGTAGTCGTGGGGAGCTGTATTTT. Amino acid sequence: CASSRGELYF.

This clonotype was seen a handful of times. V and J are TRBV6-5 and TRBJ1-1; 8 positions agree with TRBD1. Trimming took 6 bases from V and 11 from J; bases not matched to a gene: 14. Germline V CDR1 and CDR2: MNHEY, SVGAGI. CDR3 size: 14 residues. This CDR3 is CASSLMTGAQDAFF. The CDR3 DNA reads as TGTGCCAGCAGCCTTATGACAGGGGCCCAGGACGCTTTCTTT.

In this sample, this clonotype turned up many times. V and J are TRBV4-1 and TRBJ2-5; D call uncertain. Deletions cut 3 bases from V and 1 base from J, with 6 bases between. This CDR3 has 13 amino acids. The germline CDR1 and CDR2 sequences are MGHRA and YSYEKL. The CDR3 reads CASSHLVQETQYF. The CDR3 coding sequence is TGCGCCAGCAGCCACCTGGTCCAAGAGACCCAGTACTTC.

Concerning this clonotype itself: The junction does not match germline at one end; this may be a read error. This chain connects TRBV7-9 to TRBJ2-2; TRBD2 is a possible D gene (6 bases). The CDR3 loop spans 15 amino acids. Per the germline V gene, CDR1 is SEHNR and CDR2 is FQNEAQ (reference sequence). CDR3 region: CASSLGRVDTGELFF. DNA of the CDR3: TGTGCCAGCAGCTTAGGGAGGGTCGACACTGGGGAGCTGTTTTTT.

This chain joins TRBV4-2 and TRBJ1-1; D ambiguous. In germline, CDR1 is LGHNA, CDR2 YNFKEQ. This CDR3 has 15 residues. The ends were cut back, 3 bases at V and 4 bases at J, with 15 bases in the middle. DNA for the CDR3: TGTGCCAGCAGCCAGACGATGGGTGTTAGCACTGAAGCTTTCTTT. This encodes CASSQTMGVSTEAFF.

This chain connects TRBV29-1 to TRBJ2-3; 7 positions match TRBD2. The CDR3 consists of 18 residues. The V gene's germline CDR1 is SQVTM and CDR2 ANQGSEA. The V and J ends lost 3 bases and 5 bases, in that order; junction bases with no gene match: 20. CDR3 residues: CSVEGLVLGGSVGDTQYF. The DNA for the CDR3 is TGCAGCGTTGAGGGCCTCGTTCTGGGCGGGAGTGTTGGAGATACGCAGTATTTT.

This clonotype was seen a handful of times. The chain combines TRBV9 with TRBJ1-1, with D possibly matching TRBD1 (6 bases). This CDR3 region has 14 residues. Trimming took 2 bases from V and 1 from J, leaving 9 bases between them. The germline V gene has CDR1 SGDLS and CDR2 YYNGEE. The CDR3 loop is CASSVGDTNTEAFF. CDR3 bases: TGTGCCAGCAGCGTCGGGGACACGAACACTGAAGCTTTCTTT.